This TCR beta chain was profiled in a study of cytomegalovirus exposure and HLA in healthy donors. Germline V gene lookup returns CDR1 SGHTS and CDR2 YDEGEE. V lost 1 base and J lost 1; bases outside the gene matches: 3. The CDR3 is 15 amino acids. Sequencing was performed with immunoSEQ multiplex PCR; in TCRdb, only in-frame clones are kept and a portion is missing. This table has 150,000 or so clones, roughly 89% appearing once. Sequencing was carried out using PBMCs. The TCR comes from a woman in her late teens or twenties in good health and CMV-seronegative. The chain couples TRBV5-8 to TRBJ2-3; 7 bases agree with TRBD2. Here the CDR3 DNA reads TGTGCCAGCAGCTTGCTGGCGGGGGGCACAGATACGCAGTATTTT. Residues: CASSLLAGGTDTQYF.